The TCR beta chain under discussion was sequenced for a study of early T cells in non-severe SARS-CoV-2 infection. On the study more broadly: Unpaired chains resulted from sequencing bulk RNA of unsorted whole blood. Study-wide points: Clonotype matching in VDJdb favored anti-spike CD8 responses and did not capture private and CD4 specificities.

This clonotype was recorded at least ten times. Its antigen is as yet unknown. Trimming stripped 5 bases from V and 4 bases from J, with 15 bases between. The germline CDR1 and CDR2 sequences are SEHNR and FQNEAQ (reference sequence). This CDR3 is 16 amino acids long. Individual cDNA molecules carried attached unique molecular identifiers. One entry per CDR3 protein, called by TCRdb with MiXCR from the 5' RACE reads. The sample consists of roughly 20,000 distinct CDR3 sequences, 3.5% to 4.5% of them appearing once. The receptor was isolated from an adult who was a healthcare worker with PCR-confirmed SARS-CoV-2 infection or an uninfected control (not recorded which). Material for sequencing was whole blood. The chain is built from TRBV7-9 and TRBJ2-6, with D possibly being TRBD1 (6 bases). The CDR3 reads CASSAQGREGANVLTF. The CDR3 bases are TGTGCCAGCAGCGCCCAGGGGAGAGAGGGGGCCAACGTCCTGACTTTC.